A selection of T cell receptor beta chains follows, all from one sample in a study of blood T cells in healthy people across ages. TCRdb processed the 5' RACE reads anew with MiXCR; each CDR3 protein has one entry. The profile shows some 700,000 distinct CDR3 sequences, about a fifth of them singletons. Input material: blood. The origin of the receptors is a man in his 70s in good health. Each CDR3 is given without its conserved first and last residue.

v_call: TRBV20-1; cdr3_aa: SVKSGREGTDTQY
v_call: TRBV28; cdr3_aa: ASSFHEKLF
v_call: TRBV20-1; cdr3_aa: SAPGLADLGEQF
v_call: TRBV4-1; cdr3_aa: ASSRASDKNIQY
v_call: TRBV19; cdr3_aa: ASSNRGTEAF
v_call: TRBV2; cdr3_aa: ASSRRDTSYEQY
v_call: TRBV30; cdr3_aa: AWSMAVETQY
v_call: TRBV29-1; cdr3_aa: SVREGSSYNEQF
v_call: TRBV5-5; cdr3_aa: ASVFLHPGGNEQF
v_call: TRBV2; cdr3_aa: ASSDVLAVVYEQY
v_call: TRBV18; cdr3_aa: ASSPGGDLWDTEAF
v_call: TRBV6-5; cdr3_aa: ASSLSWTGVSGANVLT
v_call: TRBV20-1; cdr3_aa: SASPGTSLGNTEAF
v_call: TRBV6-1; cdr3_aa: ASSEARVGTEAF
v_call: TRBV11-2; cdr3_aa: ASSPVGGGNEQF
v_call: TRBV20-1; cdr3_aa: SAKPTQAFTQY
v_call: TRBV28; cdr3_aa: ASSYGDRVEQY
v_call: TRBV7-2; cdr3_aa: ASSLNHSPLH
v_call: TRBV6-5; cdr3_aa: ASSYLGQGARDAF
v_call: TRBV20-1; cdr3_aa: SARGLAGPRVGEQF
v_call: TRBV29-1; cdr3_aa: SVETGGGEAQY
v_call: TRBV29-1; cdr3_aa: SVEMEAVYGYT
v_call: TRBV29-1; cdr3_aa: SVGEGINEQY
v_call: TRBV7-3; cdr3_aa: ASSLTPHENIQY
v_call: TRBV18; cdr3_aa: AGLLAGADNEQF
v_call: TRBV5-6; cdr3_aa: ASSSPLGVMGNEQF
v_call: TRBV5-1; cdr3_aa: ASSALLGDTQY
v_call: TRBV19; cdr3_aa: ASSIGGGNTYNSPLH
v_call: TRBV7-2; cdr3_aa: ASSLSRAGGVSNQPQH
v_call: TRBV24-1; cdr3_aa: ATSDWDRGLETQY
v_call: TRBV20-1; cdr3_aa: SAINGLVSTDTQY
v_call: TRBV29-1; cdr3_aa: SVANQMSNTEAF
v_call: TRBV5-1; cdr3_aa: ASSPWTGVMNTEAF
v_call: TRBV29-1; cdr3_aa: SVSLGRTSTDTQY
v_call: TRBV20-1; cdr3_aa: SAPTRILAGAANEQF
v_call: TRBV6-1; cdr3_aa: ASSVLAGPLDTQY
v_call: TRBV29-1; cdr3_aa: SVATHLGAEAF
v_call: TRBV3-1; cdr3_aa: ASSQGATGPRTDTQY
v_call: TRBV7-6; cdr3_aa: ASSWPLAGGFSSYNEQF
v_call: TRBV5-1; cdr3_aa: ASSRDRVGSDEKLF
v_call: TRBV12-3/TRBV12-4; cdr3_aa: ASSLRAGPHIQDTQY
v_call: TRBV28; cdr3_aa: ASSFSGQLSGNTIY
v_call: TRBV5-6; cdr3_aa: ASSLFSLTEAF
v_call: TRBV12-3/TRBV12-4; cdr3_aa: ASSFGDTEAF